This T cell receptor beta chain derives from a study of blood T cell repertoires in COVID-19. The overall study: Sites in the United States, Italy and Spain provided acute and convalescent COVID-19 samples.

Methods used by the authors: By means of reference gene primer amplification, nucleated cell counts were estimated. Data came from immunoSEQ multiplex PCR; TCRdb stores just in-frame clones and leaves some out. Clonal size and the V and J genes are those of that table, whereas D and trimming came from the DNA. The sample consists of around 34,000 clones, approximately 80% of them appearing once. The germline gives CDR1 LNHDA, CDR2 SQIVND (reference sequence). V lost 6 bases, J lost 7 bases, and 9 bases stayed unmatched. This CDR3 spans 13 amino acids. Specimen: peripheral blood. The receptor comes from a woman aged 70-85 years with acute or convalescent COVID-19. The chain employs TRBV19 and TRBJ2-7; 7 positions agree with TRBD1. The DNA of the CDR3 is TGTGCCAGTAGCGACAGGGTGTTAGGGGAGCAGTACTTC. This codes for CASSDRVLGEQYF.